This T cell receptor (beta chain) was retrieved from a study of CDR3 diversity in severe acne (dated by TCRdb to the late 2010s). Compared with germline, V lacks 6 bases and J lacks 2 bases; bases without a gene match: 4. As encoded in the germline V gene, CDR1 is ENHRY while CDR2 is SYGVKD. The CDR3 numbers 14 residues from cysteine through phenylalanine. Here the CDR3 DNA is all that survives: 42 bases in frame from base 1. This clonotype was seen more than once but under ten times. Its antigen is currently not known. No per-base quality is available; no much larger clone lies one base away. To prepare the library, PCR was applied. Instrument used: Illumina HiSeq 2000. TCRdb trimmed the raw reads at Q25, called clones with MiXCR and kept productive beta chains. Each entry merges the rows of one CDR3 protein and shows their most common DNA and genes. The sample data list some 84,000 distinct CDR3 sequences, and 45% to 55% of these were observed just once. Around 10% of the sample goes to the ten largest clones.

In this chain, TRBV10-3 is recombined with TRBJ1-5; 7 junctional bases match TRBD1. The TCR was taken from a male donor in good health, serving as a control. Sequencing input: blood. The CDR3 is CAIRDTGGNQPQHF. The DNA is TGTGCCATCAGGGATACAGGGGGCAATCAGCCCCAGCATTTT.